The 9 T cell receptor beta chains reported below all come from one sample, sequenced in a study of blood T cell repertoires in COVID-19. Method: immunoSEQ multiplex PCR; TCRdb's copy keeps in-frame clones and lacks some. The sample includes approximately 300,000 clones, 89% of them seen just once. Specimen: peripheral blood. These TCRs come from a man aged 18 to 30 who had recovered from COVID-19.

This chain connects TRBV5-4 to TRBJ2-1; D may be TRBD1 (6 bases). The CDR3 covers 14 residues. V was pared by 0 bases and J by 8 bases, with 12 bases between. The germline CDR1 and CDR2 sequences are SGHNT and YYREEE (reference sequence). The CDR3 loop is CASSLGQGLYEQFF. The CDR3 DNA reads as TGTGCCAGCAGCTTGGGGCAGGGGCTTTATGAGCAGTTCTTC.

The rearrangement uses TRBV5-1 and TRBJ2-7; TRBD1 is a possible D gene (5 bases). Between the trimmed V and J ends, which lost 0 bases and 0 bases, there was a span of 10 bases. CDR1 is SGHRS and CDR2 is YFSETQ in the germline V gene. The CDR3 consists of 15 residues. In DNA, the CDR3 is TGCGCCAGCAGCTTGGATGGGGCGAGCTCCTACGAGCAGTACTTC. It codes for CASSLDGASSYEQYF.

V and J are TRBV7-9 and TRBJ1-6, with D perhaps matching TRBD1 (5 bases). The CDR3 is 18 amino acids. Germline loops: CDR1 SEHNR, CDR2 FQNEAQ (reference sequence). Between the trimmed V and J ends, which lost 1 base and 0 bases, there was a span of 13 bases. CDR3 nucleotide sequence: TGTGCCAGCAGCTTAGGGGGCGGATGGAGCTCCTATAATTCACCCCTCCACTTT. Translating gives CASSLGGGWSSYNSPLHF.

The V and J genes are TRBV20-1 and TRBJ2-3, with TRBD2 matching over 11 bases. CDR3 length: 14 amino acids. The ends lost 3 bases at V and 4 bases at J; junction bases unmatched: 3. Germline V CDR1 and CDR2: DFQATT, SNEGSKA (reference sequence). In DNA, the CDR3 is TGCAGTGCTAGTAGCGGGGGGGCGGCAGATACGCAGTATTTT. Encoded protein: CSASSGGAADTQYF.

This clone has more than one count but fewer than ten. V gene TRBV10-1 combines with J gene TRBJ1-1, with D possibly being TRBD1 (6 bases). Germline CDR1 reads WNHNN; CDR2 reads SYGVQD (reference sequence). The V gene lost 6 bases and the J gene lost 5 bases, with 19 bases spanning the gap. This CDR3 region has 15 residues. The CDR3 region is CASSGSQGLGTEAFF. The CDR3 bases are TGCGCCAGCAGCGGATCACAGGGATTGGGGACTGAAGCTTTCTTT.

V usage is TRBV19 and J usage is TRBJ2-2, with a possible D match to TRBD1 (6 bases). The germline V gene encodes CDR1 LNHDA and CDR2 SQIVND (reference sequence). This CDR3 is built from 14 residues. V gave up 8 bases and J gave up 2 bases, with 12 bases separating them. As DNA, the CDR3 is TGTGCCAGTTTAAGGACAGACAACACCGGGGAGCTGTTTTTT. Residues: CASLRTDNTGELFF.

V usage is TRBV19 and J usage is TRBJ2-7; 9 bases match TRBD1. After removal of 1 base from V and 3 bases from J, the junction contained 4 bases not matched to a gene. Looked up from germline, CDR1 is LNHDA and CDR2 is SQIVND (reference sequence). CDR3 length equals 15 residues. The CDR3 nucleotides are TGTGCCAGTAGTATAGTACAGGGGGCTCTCTACGAGCAGTACTTC. Protein sequence: CASSIVQGALYEQYF. Full variable domain (outside the CDR3, taken from reference TRBV19 and TRBJ2-7): DGGITQSPKYLFRKEGQNVTLSCEQNLNHDAMYWYRQDPGQGLRLIYYSQIVNDFQKGDIAEGYSVSREKKESFPLTVTSAQKNPTAFYLCASSIVQGALYEQYFGPGTRLTVT.

The chain employs TRBV6-1 and TRBJ1-5, with a tentative D call TRBD1 (6 bases). There are 15 residues in the CDR3. The V end was cut by 2 bases, the J end by 0 bases, with 8 bases between. CDR1 and CDR2 (germline): MNHNS, SASEGT. CDR3 amino acids: CASSERGNSNQPQHF. The CDR3 nucleotides are TGTGCCAGCAGTGAAAGGGGGAATAGCAATCAGCCCCAGCATTTT.

The rearrangement uses TRBV18 and TRBJ2-5; 9 bases map to TRBD1. Germline V CDR1 and CDR2: KGHSH, LQKENI. With 2 bases clipped from V and 0 bases from J, the junction kept 4 bases outside the gene matches. The CDR3 contains 16 residues. As DNA, the CDR3 is TGTGCCAGCTCACCAGCGGACAGGGGCCACCAAGAGACCCAGTACTTC. Translated: CASSPADRGHQETQYF.